This T cell receptor (beta chain) was profiled in a study of shared clonotypes between healthy human individuals. Every donor was a Caucasian adult from Nashville, Tennessee. General study points: The naive CD4 repertoires of several donors were compared, and approximately 5% of clonotypes were shared. Memory subsets generally showed lower estimated richness than naive subsets.

On this clone itself: Its antigen is currently unknown.

Sequencing was performed with immunoSEQ multiplex PCR; in TCRdb, only in-frame clones are kept and a portion is missing. This sample has 2 million to 2.5 million clones, with under 95% found just once. Trimming stripped 10 bases from V and 0 bases from J, with 11 bases between. CDR3 length: 13 residues. The germline CDR1 and CDR2 sequences are SGHNT and YYREEE (reference sequence). The specimen sequenced was naive CD4+ T cells from PBMCs. Subset of the sample: CD45RA+ positively selected. This receptor was taken from a man between 18 and 35 years old in good health. Some clones in this sample may be carry-over from other donors' samples. This sequence joins TRBV5-4 and TRBJ2-4, with D hard to call. The CDR3 bases are TGTGCCTCCGAGGACCTAGCCAAAAACATTCAGTACTTC. Its protein product is CASEDLAKNIQYF.